Below, one T cell receptor (beta chain) is given with its context. Its antigen remains unidentified. Base quality data are lacking; no much larger clone is found one base away. This entry is derived from a study of OX40 agonist ivuxolimab in advanced cancers. Regarding the complete study: The costimulatory receptor OX40 (CD134) was targeted by ivuxolimab, a fully human IgG2 agonistic monoclonal antibody. The paper describes the monotherapy dose-escalation part (N of about 52 patients) of the phase I trial of ivuxolimab. The purpose of peripheral TCRbeta sequencing was to test whether ivuxolimab changed TCR sequence diversity and led to clonal T-cell expansion. Partial responses occurred in three dose-escalation patients, of whom one had hepatocellular carcinoma and two had cutaneous melanoma. Patients were allowed to have had prior anti-PD-1, anti-PD-L1 or anti-CTLA-4 therapy, and around two fifths of the dose-escalation patients had been treated with checkpoint inhibitors. Of the 50 to 55 dose-escalation patients, hepatocellular carcinoma was present in about 20, melanoma in approximately 15, renal cell carcinoma in 9 and head and neck cancer in 9. Intravenous ivuxolimab was administered to patients every 2 weeks at six dose levels: 0.01, 0.1, 0.3, 1.5, 3 and 10 mg/kg. In the dose-escalation cohort, 82.7% of patients were male, and the mean age was approximately 60 years, with a range of roughly 23 to 85.

Patients with autoimmune disease history or receiving systemic immunosuppression were excluded from the trial. Peripheral blood for TCR sequencing was drawn from every dose cohort at baseline, at cycle 4 day 1 and at cycle 7 day 1. The samples were drawn from a first-in-human, open-label, multicenter phase I dose-escalation trial of ivuxolimab. Adults with locally advanced or metastatic melanoma, renal cell, hepatocellular, or head and neck squamous cell carcinoma were enrolled in the trial. Before TCR sequencing, CD4+ T cells and CD8+ T cells from peripheral blood were sorted into separate populations. Genomic DNA was isolated from the sorted cells so that the TCRbeta CDR3 region could be sequenced. TCRbeta CDR3 regions were sequenced using the immunoSEQ Assay. Sourced from immuneACCESS, this table was stored by TCRdb with only in-frame sequences that have V and J called. A share of the clones is absent; for the studies checked, an unresolved V gene accounts for under half, and the remainder has no known explanation. Counted in this sample were tens of thousands of clones; around nine tenths of them appeared once. The ten largest account for around 0.51% of the sample.

The paper's findings and limits, for the study overall: The antigen specificity of the peripheral T cells that underwent clonal expansion was not determined. Low levels of normalized T-cell clonal expansion were also seen in some patients who did not respond. In partial responders in the 0.1-3.0 mg/kg groups, normalized peripheral clonal expansion was found to be among the lowest, especially among CD8+ T cells. On average, CD8+ T cells showed more expanded clones than CD4+ T cells after ivuxolimab. At doses of 0.1 to 3.0 mg/kg, clonal expansion of both CD4+ and CD8+ T cells in blood was seen between baseline and week 6.

This clonotype was obtained from an adult with an advanced solid tumor such as melanoma, head and neck, liver or kidney cancer. Source: CD4+ or CD8+ T cells sorted from blood, taken in a trial of the OX40 agonist ivuxolimab.

The CDR3 has the sequence CASSKGRVRGRAEKLFF. The sequenced DNA is TGTGCCAGCAGCAAAGGGCGGGTCCGGGGGCGAGCCGAAAAACTGTTTTTT. The chain is assembled from TRBV21-1 and TRBJ1-4. TRBV21-1 is tagged as a pseudogene. The CDR3 numbers 17 residues from cysteine through phenylalanine. Kept here is only the CDR3 DNA, which spans 51 bases and is read in frame from base 1.